The T cell receptor (beta chain) described here comes from a study of control samples from healthy donors and cancer patients. Here immunoSEQ multiplex PCR was the method, and the copy in TCRdb shows in-frame clones only, minus some. The sample comprises approximately 89,000 clones, more than 75% of which are singletons, and less than 2.5% rests with the top ten. The V gene's germline CDR1 is SGHRS and CDR2 YFSETQ. The V and J ends lost 4 bases and 0 bases respectively, with 11 bases between them. The CDR3 spans 16 residues. This TCR was sampled from a woman between 35 and 50 years old in good health. The chain has TRBV5-1 and TRBJ2-6; TRBD1 is a possible D gene (6 bases). Sequencing was carried out using blood. CDR3 DNA: TGCGCCAGCAGCCAGGGGCCACACTCTGGGGCCAACGTCCTGACTTTC. It specifies CASSQGPHSGANVLTF.